Here is one T cell receptor beta chain with its context. Its cognate antigen is unknown. These data come from a study of T cells after yellow fever vaccination. Study-level results: Clones that expanded after primary vaccination mostly reappeared after the booster (roughly 96% CD4, about 91% CD8). The CD4 and CD8 compartments had a small share of their clonotypes in common.

The J segment lost 3 bases and the V segment lost 5 bases, leaving 4 bases of the junction unmatched. This CDR3 spans 15 amino acids. 5'RACE template switching generated TCR cDNA, adding a universal primer site and UMIs. TCRdb reanalysed the 5' RACE reads using MiXCR and keeps one entry per CDR3 protein. The table includes a few hundred thousand distinct CDR3 sequences, around a sixth detected once. This chain links TRBV12-3 or TRBV12-4 with TRBJ1-2; 12 positions agree with TRBD1. The TCR sequence derives from a man aged 18-30 years who received the YFV17D yellow fever vaccine. The sequences come from PBMCs, collected about 5 days after the first yellow fever vaccination. In nucleotides, the CDR3 is TGTGCCAGCAGTCCGGGGACAGGGGGCCACTATGGCTACACCTTC. The encoded protein is CASSPGTGGHYGYTF.